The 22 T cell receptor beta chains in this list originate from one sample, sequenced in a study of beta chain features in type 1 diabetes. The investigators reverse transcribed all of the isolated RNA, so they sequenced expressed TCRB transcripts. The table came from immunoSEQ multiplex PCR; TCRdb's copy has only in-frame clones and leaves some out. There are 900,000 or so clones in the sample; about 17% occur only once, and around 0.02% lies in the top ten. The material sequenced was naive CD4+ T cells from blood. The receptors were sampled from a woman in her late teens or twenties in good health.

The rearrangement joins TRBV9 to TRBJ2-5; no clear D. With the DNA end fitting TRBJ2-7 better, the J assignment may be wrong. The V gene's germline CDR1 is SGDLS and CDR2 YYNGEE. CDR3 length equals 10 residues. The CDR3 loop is CASSRIEQYF. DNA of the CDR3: TGTGCCAGCAGCCGAATCGAGCAGTACTTC.

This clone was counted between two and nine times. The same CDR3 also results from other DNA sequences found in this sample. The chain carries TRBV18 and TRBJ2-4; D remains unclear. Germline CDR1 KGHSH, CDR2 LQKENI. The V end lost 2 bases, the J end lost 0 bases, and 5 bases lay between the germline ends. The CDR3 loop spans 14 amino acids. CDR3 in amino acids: CASSPALAKNIQYF. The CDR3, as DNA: TGTGCCAGCTCACCAGCATTAGCCAAAAACATTCAGTACTTC. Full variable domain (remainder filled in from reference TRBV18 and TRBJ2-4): NAGVMQNPRHLVRRRGQEARLRCSPMKGHSHVYWYRQLPEEGLKFMVYLQKENIIDESGMPKERFSAEFPKEGPSILRIQQVVRGDSAAYFCASSPALAKNIQYFGAGTRLSVL.

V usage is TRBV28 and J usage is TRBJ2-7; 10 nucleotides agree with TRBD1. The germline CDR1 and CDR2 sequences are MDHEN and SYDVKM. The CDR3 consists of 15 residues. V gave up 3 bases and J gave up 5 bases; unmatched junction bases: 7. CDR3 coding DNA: TGTGCCAGCAGTTTCCCGGGACAGGGGTTCGACGAGCAGTACTTC. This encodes CASSFPGQGFDEQYF.

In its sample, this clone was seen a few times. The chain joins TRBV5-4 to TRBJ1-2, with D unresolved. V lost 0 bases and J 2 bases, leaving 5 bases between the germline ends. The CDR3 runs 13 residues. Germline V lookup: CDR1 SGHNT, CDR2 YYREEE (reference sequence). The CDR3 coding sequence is TGTGCCAGCAGCTTGGAAAGAAACTATGGCTACACCTTC. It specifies CASSLERNYGYTF.

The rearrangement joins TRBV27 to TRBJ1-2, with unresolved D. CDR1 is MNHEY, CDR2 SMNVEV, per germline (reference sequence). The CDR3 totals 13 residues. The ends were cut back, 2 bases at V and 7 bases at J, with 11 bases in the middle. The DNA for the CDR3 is TGTGCCAGCAGTTTAACGGCGGCCAGTGGCTACACCTTC. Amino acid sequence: CASSLTAASGYTF.

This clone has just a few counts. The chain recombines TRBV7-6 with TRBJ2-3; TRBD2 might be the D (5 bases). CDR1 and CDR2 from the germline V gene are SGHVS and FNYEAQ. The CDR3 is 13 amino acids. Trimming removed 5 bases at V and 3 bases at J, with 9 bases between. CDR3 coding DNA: TGTGCCAGCAGCCCCGGGGTTACAGATACGCAGTATTTT. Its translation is CASSPGVTDTQYF. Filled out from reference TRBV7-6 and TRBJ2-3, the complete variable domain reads GAGVSQSPRYKVTKRGQDVALRCDPISGHVSLYWYRQALGQGPEFLTYFNYEAQQDKSGLPNDRFSAERPEGSISTLTIQRTEQRDSAMYRCASSPGVTDTQYFGPGTRLTVL.

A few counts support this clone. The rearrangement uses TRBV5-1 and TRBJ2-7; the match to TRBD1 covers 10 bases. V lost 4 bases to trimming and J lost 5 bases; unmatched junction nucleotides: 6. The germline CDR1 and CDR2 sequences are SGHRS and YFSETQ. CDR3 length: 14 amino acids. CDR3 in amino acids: CASSPWTGGDEQYF. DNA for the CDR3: TGCGCCAGCAGCCCCTGGACAGGGGGGGACGAGCAGTACTTC.

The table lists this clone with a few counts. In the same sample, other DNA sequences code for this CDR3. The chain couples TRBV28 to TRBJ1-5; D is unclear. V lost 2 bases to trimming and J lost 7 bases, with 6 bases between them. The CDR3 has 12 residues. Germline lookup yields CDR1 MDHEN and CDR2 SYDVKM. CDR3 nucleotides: TGTGCCAGCAGTTTAGGTAGACAGCCCCAGCATTTT. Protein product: CASSLGRQPQHF.

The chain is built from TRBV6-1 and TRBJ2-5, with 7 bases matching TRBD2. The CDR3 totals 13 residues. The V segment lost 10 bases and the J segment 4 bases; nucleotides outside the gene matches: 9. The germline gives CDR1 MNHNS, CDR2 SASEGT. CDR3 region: CAIKWASGETQYF. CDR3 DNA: TGTGCCATTAAGTGGGCTAGCGGAGAGACCCAGTACTTC.

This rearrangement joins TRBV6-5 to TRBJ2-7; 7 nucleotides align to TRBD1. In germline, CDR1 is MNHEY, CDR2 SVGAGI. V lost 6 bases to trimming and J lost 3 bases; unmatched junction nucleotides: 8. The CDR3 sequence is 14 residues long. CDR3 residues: CASSRNRDSYEQYF. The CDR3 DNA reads TGTGCCAGCAGCCGGAACCGGGACAGCTACGAGCAGTACTTC.

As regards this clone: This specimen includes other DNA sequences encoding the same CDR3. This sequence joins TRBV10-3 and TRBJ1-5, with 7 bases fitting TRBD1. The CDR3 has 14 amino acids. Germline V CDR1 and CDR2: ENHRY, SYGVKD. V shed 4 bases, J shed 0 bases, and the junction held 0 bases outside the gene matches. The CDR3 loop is CAISGQGSNQPQHF. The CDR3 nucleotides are TGTGCCATCAGTGGACAGGGTAGCAATCAGCCCCAGCATTTT.

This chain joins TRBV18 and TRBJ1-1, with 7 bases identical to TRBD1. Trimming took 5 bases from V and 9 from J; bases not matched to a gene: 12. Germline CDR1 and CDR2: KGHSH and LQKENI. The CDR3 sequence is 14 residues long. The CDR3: CASSVPSSGQKAFF. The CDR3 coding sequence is TGTGCCAGCTCAGTCCCCTCTTCGGGACAGAAAGCTTTCTTT.

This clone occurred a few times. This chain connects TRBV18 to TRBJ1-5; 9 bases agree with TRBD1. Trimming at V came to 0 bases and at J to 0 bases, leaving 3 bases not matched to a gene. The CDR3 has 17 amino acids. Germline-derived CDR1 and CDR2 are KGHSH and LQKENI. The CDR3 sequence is CASSPPGTGFSNQPQHF. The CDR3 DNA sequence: TGTGCCAGCTCACCACCGGGGACAGGGTTTAGCAATCAGCCCCAGCATTTT.

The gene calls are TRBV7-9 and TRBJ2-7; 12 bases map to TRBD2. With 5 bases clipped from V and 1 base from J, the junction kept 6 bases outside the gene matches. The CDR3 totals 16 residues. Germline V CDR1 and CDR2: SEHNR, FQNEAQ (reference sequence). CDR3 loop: CASSDPTSGSSYEQYF. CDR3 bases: TGTGCCAGCAGCGACCCGACTAGCGGGAGTTCCTACGAGCAGTACTTC.

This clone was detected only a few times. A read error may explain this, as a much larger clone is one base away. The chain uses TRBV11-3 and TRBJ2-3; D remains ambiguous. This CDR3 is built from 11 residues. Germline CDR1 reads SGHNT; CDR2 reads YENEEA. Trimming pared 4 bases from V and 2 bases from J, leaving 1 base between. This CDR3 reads CASSSTDTQYF. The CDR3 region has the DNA TGTGCCAGCAGCTCCACAGATACGCAGTATTTT.

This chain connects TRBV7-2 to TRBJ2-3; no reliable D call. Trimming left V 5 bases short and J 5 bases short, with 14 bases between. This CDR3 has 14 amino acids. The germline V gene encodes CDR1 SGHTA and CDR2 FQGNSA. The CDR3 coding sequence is TGTGCCAGCAGCCCCCATACAGTCGGAGATACGCAGTATTTT. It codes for CASSPHTVGDTQYF.

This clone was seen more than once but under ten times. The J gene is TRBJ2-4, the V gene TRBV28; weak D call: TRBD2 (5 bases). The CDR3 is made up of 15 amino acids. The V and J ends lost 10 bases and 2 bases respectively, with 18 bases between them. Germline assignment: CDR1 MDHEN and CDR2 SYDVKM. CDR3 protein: CATTAGLVSKNIQYF. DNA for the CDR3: TGTGCCACCACAGCCGGACTCGTGTCCAAAAACATTCAGTACTTC.

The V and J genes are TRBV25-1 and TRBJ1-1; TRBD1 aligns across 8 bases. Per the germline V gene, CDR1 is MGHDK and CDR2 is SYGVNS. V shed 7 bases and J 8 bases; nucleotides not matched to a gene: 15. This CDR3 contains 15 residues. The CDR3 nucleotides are TGTGCCAGCAACAGTGGGACAGGTCCGTCTTGGGAAGCTTTCTTT. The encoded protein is CASNSGTGPSWEAFF.

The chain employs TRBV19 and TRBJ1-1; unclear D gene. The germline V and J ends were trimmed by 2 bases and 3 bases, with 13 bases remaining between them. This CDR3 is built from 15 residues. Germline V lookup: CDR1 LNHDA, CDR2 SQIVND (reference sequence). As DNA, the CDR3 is TGTGCCAGTAGTATAATTGTAGGGCTGTACACTGAAGCTTTCTTT. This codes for CASSIIVGLYTEAFF.

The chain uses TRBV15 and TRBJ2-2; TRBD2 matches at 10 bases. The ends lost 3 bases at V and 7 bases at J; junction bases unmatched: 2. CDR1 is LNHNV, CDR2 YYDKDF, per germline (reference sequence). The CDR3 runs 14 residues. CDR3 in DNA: TGTGCCACCAGCAGGGTAGCGGGAGGCGGGGAGCTGTTTTTT. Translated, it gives CATSRVAGGGELFF.

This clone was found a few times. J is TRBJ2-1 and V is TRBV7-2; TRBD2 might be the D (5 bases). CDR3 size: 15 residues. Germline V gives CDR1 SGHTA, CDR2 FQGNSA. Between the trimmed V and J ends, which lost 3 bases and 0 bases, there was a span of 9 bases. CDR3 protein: CASSFQSGSYNEQFF. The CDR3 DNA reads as TGTGCCAGCAGCTTCCAAAGCGGCTCCTACAATGAGCAGTTCTTC.

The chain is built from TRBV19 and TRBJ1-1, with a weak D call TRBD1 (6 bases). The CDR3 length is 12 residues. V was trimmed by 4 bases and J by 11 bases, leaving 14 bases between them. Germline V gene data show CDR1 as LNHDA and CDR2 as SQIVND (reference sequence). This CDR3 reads CASSTSPGAAFF. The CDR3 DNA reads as TGTGCCAGTAGTACCTCCCCGGGGGCTGCTTTCTTT.